These T cell receptor beta chains were read from a single sample in a study of OX40 agonist ivuxolimab in advanced cancers. Assay used: immunoSEQ multiplex PCR; TCRdb lists only in-frame clones, some missing. The profile shows tens of thousands of clones, over 80% of them singletons. The source material was CD4+ or CD8+ T cells sorted from blood, sampled in a trial of the OX40 agonist ivuxolimab. Source of these receptors: an adult with an advanced solid tumor such as melanoma, head and neck, liver or kidney cancer. Each CDR3 is given with its conserved first and last residue. D genes are given only for firm matches. Expanded clones get a size class; other rows say once, few or many, or leave the size out.

D gene	CDR3 length	V gene	clone size	J gene	CDR3 DNA	CDR3 protein
TRBD2	14	TRBV6-6	.	TRBJ2-7	TGTGCCAGCAGTCCTCGGGAGGGCCTCTACGAGCAGTACTTC	CASSPREGLYEQYF
.	15	TRBV29-1	.	TRBJ2-1	TGCAGCGTTGGGACCAGCGGAAGCTCCTACAATGAGCAGTTCTTC	CSVGTSGSSYNEQFF
TRBD2	14	TRBV5-8	.	TRBJ2-4	TGTGCCAGCAGCCCGGGACTAGCGGTATACATTCAGTACTTC	CASSPGLAVYIQYF
TRBD2	13	TRBV7-9	.	TRBJ2-5	TGTGCCAGCAGCGGAACTAGCGCGGAGACCCAGTACTTC	CASSGTSAETQYF
TRBD1	16	TRBV5-8	.	TRBJ1-4	TGTGCCAGCAGCTTGGTATGGGACAGCAGTAATGAAAAACTGTTTTTT	CASSLVWDSSNEKLFF
.	14	TRBV28	.	TRBJ1-1	TGTGCCAGCAGCCTTAGGACAGTCGATAGTGAAGCTTTCTTT	CASSLRTVDSEAFF
.	16	TRBV25-1	once	TRBJ2-1	TGTGCCAGCAGTGAGGGTGCCCGGGGGCCATTGGATGAGCAGTTCTTC	CASSEGARGPLDEQFF
TRBD2	15	TRBV6-6	.	TRBJ2-2	TGTGCCAGCAGTCAAAGCGGGAGAGGAACCGGGGAGCTGTTTTTT	CASSQSGRGTGELFF
TRBD2	14	TRBV13	.	TRBJ2-1	TGTGCCAGCAGCACCGGACTAGCCGCAAATGAGCAGTTCTTC	CASSTGLAANEQFF
.	12	TRBV27	.	TRBJ2-3	TGTGCCAGCAGTTCTGGCGGAGATACGCAGTATTTT	CASSSGGDTQYF
.	13	TRBV27	.	TRBJ1-2	TGTGCCAGCAGAGGGAAGGGAGGCTATGGCTACACCTTC	CASRGKGGYGYTF
.	15	TRBV4-1	once	TRBJ2-5	TGCGCCAGCAGCCAAGAGTCAGGGGCCCAAGAGACCCAGTACTTC	CASSQESGAQETQYF
.	13	TRBV11-2	few	TRBJ1-1	TGTGCCAGCAGCTTAGGGGCAGGCACTGAAGCTTTCTTT	CASSLGAGTEAFF
TRBD2	20	TRBV28	.	TRBJ2-7	TGTGCCAGCAGTTCCCACCCACCTACTAGCGGTTTCTCCAGCTCCTACGAGCAGTACTTC	CASSSHPPTSGFSSSYEQYF
.	13	TRBV28	.	TRBJ2-3	TGTGCCAGCAGTTTTTTCGGCACAGATACGCAGTATTTT	CASSFFGTDTQYF
TRBD1	14	TRBV25-1	.	TRBJ1-2	TGTGCCAGCAGTGGACAGGGGGCTGACTATGGCTACACCTTC	CASSGQGADYGYTF
.	16	TRBV6-1	.	TRBJ2-7	TGTGCCAGCAGTGAAGCGCTTCGGCTCGACTCCTACGAGCAGTACTTC	CASSEALRLDSYEQYF
TRBD1	14	TRBV5-4	.	TRBJ2-7	TGTGCCAGCAGCAGGACAGGGGAAGGTTACGAGCAGTACTTC	CASSRTGEGYEQYF
TRBD1	16	TRBV27	.	TRBJ2-1	TGTGCCAGCAGTTGGACAGGGGGGGCGACTACAAGTGAGCAGTTCTTC	CASSWTGGATTSEQFF
.	14	TRBV5-1	.	TRBJ2-1	TGCGCCAGCGCCTTCGAGCCCGTGGGCAATGAGCAGTTCTTC	CASAFEPVGNEQFF
TRBD1	15	TRBV15	.	TRBJ1-2	TGTGCCACCAGCCTTTCCCCCAGGGGGCAGGAAGGCTACACCTTC	CATSLSPRGQEGYTF
TRBD1	14	TRBV19	.	TRBJ1-4	TGTGCCAGTAGTACCCGGGACAGGGAGGAAAAACTGTTTTTT	CASSTRDREEKLFF
TRBD1	16	TRBV28	once	TRBJ1-5	TGTGCCAGCAGTTTATGGGACAGGGATCGCAATCAGCCCCAGCATTTT	CASSLWDRDRNQPQHF